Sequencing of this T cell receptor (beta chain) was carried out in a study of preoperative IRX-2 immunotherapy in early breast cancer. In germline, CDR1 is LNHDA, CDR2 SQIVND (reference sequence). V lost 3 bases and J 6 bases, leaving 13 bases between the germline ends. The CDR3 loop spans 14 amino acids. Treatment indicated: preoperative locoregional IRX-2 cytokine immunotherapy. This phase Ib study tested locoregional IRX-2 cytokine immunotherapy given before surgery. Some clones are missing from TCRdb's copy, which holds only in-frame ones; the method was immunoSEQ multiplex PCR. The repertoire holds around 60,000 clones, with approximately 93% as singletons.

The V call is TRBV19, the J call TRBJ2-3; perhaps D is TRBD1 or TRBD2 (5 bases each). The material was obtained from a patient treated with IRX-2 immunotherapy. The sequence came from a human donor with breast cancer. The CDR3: CASSIGANVDTQYF. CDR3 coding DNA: TGTGCCAGTAGTATCGGGGCCAATGTGGATACGCAGTATTTT. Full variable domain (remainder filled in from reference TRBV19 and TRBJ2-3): DGGITQSPKYLFRKEGQNVTLSCEQNLNHDAMYWYRQDPGQGLRLIYYSQIVNDFQKGDIAEGYSVSREKKESFPLTVTSAQKNPTAFYLCASSIGANVDTQYFGPGTRLTVL.